Shown below are 28 T cell receptor beta chains from a single sample sequenced in a study of Graves' ophthalmopathy and Graves' hyperthyroidism. Investigators amplified TCR beta CDR3 regions from RNA transcripts. HTBI primers primed a first-round RT-PCR, and a second-round multiplex PCR followed. TCRdb called the multiplex PCR reads again in MiXCR, with one record for every CDR3 protein. The sample has about 400,000 distinct CDR3 sequences; 15% are singletons. Sequenced input: peripheral blood. These receptors came from a woman aged 18-30 years with stable Graves' hyperthyroidism.

This clonotype showed up many times. The rearrangement uses TRBV6-1 and TRBJ2-7; D gene ambiguous. This CDR3 has 13 residues. The germline V gene encodes CDR1 MNHNS and CDR2 SASEGT. V lost 0 bases and J 3 bases, leaving 6 bases between the germline ends. CDR3 nucleotides: TGTGCCAGCAGTGAAGCGCGAGGCTACGAGCAGTACTTC. Protein: CASSEARGYEQYF.

There are many counts of this clonotype. The V call is TRBV7-3, the J call TRBJ2-4; D is ambiguous. Trimming took 3 bases from V and 7 from J, leaving 10 bases between them. This CDR3 has 13 amino acids. Germline values: CDR1 SGHTA, CDR2 FQGTGA. The CDR3 region is CASSFPGANIQYF. DNA of the CDR3: TGTGCCAGCAGCTTTCCGGGCGCGAACATTCAGTACTTC.

This chain uses TRBV18 with TRBJ1-1; the D gene is possibly TRBD1 (5 bases). CDR1 and CDR2 (germline): KGHSH, LQKENI. The V end was cut by 2 bases, the J end by 4 bases, with 17 bases between. CDR3 length equals 16 residues. The CDR3 DNA reads TGTGCCAGCTCACCAAGGGAGAAGGGGTCCGGCACTGAAGCTTTCTTT. Translating gives CASSPREKGSGTEAFF.

The chain employs TRBV4-1 and TRBJ1-2; unclear D gene. The V end was cut by 3 bases, the J end by 7 bases, with 15 bases between. Germline CDR1 is MGHRA and CDR2 is YSYEKL. There are 14 residues in the CDR3. This CDR3 is CASSQPAQEGGYTF. CDR3 nucleotide sequence: TGCGCCAGCAGCCAGCCCGCGCAAGAGGGTGGCTACACCTTC.

This clonotype was counted between two and nine times. The rearrangement uses TRBV7-9 and TRBJ1-2; D possibly corresponds to TRBD1 (5 bases). CDR3 length equals 13 residues. Germline V lookup: CDR1 SEHNR, CDR2 FQNEAQ (reference sequence). Trimming stripped 11 bases from V and 2 bases from J, with 15 bases between. Here the CDR3 reads CAWHHPGNYGYTF. The CDR3 region has the DNA TGTGCCTGGCATCACCCAGGGAACTATGGCTACACCTTC.

This clonotype was observed many times. The genes are TRBV11-2 and TRBJ1-2; D unclear. Germline assignment: CDR1 SGHAT and CDR2 FQNNGV. Trimming shortened V by 3 bases and J by 3 bases, and 14 bases separated the two germline ends. CDR3 size: 15 residues. CDR3 in DNA: TGTGCCAGCAGCTTTGGGTCTCTACGGGACTATGGCTACACCTTC. The encoded protein is CASSFGSLRDYGYTF.

This clonotype was picked up many times. The chain uses TRBV11-2 and TRBJ1-3; D is unclear. CDR3 length: 16 residues. Germline CDR1 is SGHAT and CDR2 is FQNNGV. V lost 6 bases and J 0 bases, leaving 15 bases between the germline ends. This CDR3 is CASSLSTAASGNTIYF. Written as DNA, the CDR3 is TGTGCCAGCAGTTTGTCAACAGCTGCCTCTGGAAACACCATATATTTT.

This clonotype was seen at least ten times. The rearrangement links TRBV27 to TRBJ1-1; tentatively, D is TRBD1 (6 bases). V lost 6 bases and J 4 bases, leaving 15 bases between the germline ends. Germline V gene data show CDR1 as MNHEY and CDR2 as SMNVEV (reference sequence). CDR3 size: 14 residues. The CDR3 DNA sequence: TGTGCCAGCAGCTCCAGGGGATGGGGCACTGAAGCTTTCTTT. Translated: CASSSRGWGTEAFF.

As regards this clonotype: Given a much more abundant clone one base away, this may be a read error. V gene TRBV9 combines with J gene TRBJ1-1; D is ambiguous. The CDR3 extends over 16 amino acids. Germline values: CDR1 SGDLS, CDR2 YYNGEE. The CDR3 DNA is TGTGTCAGCAGCGTAGGAGCCACAGACCGAAACACTGAAGCTTTCTTT. Its translation: CVSSVGATDRNTEAFF.

In its sample, this clonotype was seen many times. CDR3 in amino acids: CASSLTNNSPLHF. The DNA for the CDR3 is TGCGCCAGCAGCCTCACGAACAATTCACCCCTCCACTTT. V usage is TRBV5-1 and J usage is TRBJ1-6; D gene unclear. The CDR3 spans 13 residues. V shed 4 bases and J shed 7 bases, with 9 bases lying between them. Germline loops: CDR1 SGHRS, CDR2 YFSETQ. Combining the CDR3 with reference TRBV5-1 and TRBJ1-6 gives the whole variable domain KAGVTQTPRYLIKTRGQQVTLSCSPISGHRSVSWYQQTPGQGLQFLFEYFSETQRNKGNFPGRFSGRQFSNSRSEMNVSTLELGDSALYLCASSLTNNSPLHFGNGTRLTVT.

This clonotype has at least ten counts. The chain is built from TRBV19 and TRBJ2-7; a weak D match, TRBD1 (6 bases). CDR3 length: 13 amino acids. Germline V lookup: CDR1 LNHDA, CDR2 SQIVND (reference sequence). Between the trimmed V and J ends, which lost 4 bases and 3 bases, there was a span of 10 bases. Here the CDR3 reads CASSTTGNYEQYF. In DNA form, the CDR3 reads TGTGCCAGTAGTACAACAGGGAACTACGAGCAGTACTTC.

The rearrangement uses TRBV6-2 or TRBV6-3 and TRBJ2-2, with a tentative D call TRBD1 (6 bases). V was pared by 2 bases and J by 0 bases, with 13 bases between. From germline, CDR1 is MNHEY and CDR2 SVGEGT. The CDR3 totals 17 residues. This CDR3 reads CASSYRGAGANTGELFF. The CDR3 coding sequence is TGTGCCAGCAGTTACCGAGGAGCAGGGGCGAACACCGGGGAGCTGTTTTTT.

This clonotype was recorded at least ten times. The rearrangement links TRBV29-1 to TRBJ1-1; D is unclear. This CDR3 is 14 amino acids long. Trimming stripped 4 bases from V and 1 base from J, with 13 bases between. Germline CDR1 SQVTM, CDR2 ANQGSEA. CDR3 in DNA: TGCAGCGTTGTTCGGCCGGGGAAGAACACTGAAGCTTTCTTT. This gives the protein CSVVRPGKNTEAFF.

This clonotype turned up a few times. V gene TRBV11-1 combines with J gene TRBJ2-2; 10 nucleotides match TRBD1. Trimming removed 5 bases from V and 5 bases from J; junction bases left unmatched: 11. The length of the CDR3 is 17 residues. CDR1 and CDR2 from the germline V gene are SGHAT and FQDESV (reference sequence). CDR3 protein: CASSPPGQGVKTGELFF. Written as DNA, the CDR3 is TGTGCCAGCAGCCCCCCCGGACAGGGGGTGAAAACCGGGGAGCTGTTTTTT.

This clonotype showed up many times. The chain uses TRBV28 and TRBJ2-4, with a weak D call TRBD1 (6 bases). This CDR3 is 13 amino acids long. Trimming took 6 bases from V and 8 from J, leaving 14 bases between them. In germline, CDR1 is MDHEN, CDR2 SYDVKM. CDR3 bases: TGTGCCAGCAGGCTAGGGGGAGAGGACATTCAGTACTTC. Amino acid sequence: CASRLGGEDIQYF.

Ten or more counts support this clonotype. The gene calls are TRBV20-1 and TRBJ2-7; 8 bases map to TRBD2. CDR1 DFQATT and CDR2 SNEGSKA come from the germline V gene (reference sequence). The V and J ends lost 2 bases and 5 bases, in that order; junction bases with no gene match: 8. The length of the CDR3 is 14 residues. The CDR3 here is CSARPGLELNEQYF. CDR3 coding DNA: TGCAGTGCTAGACCGGGACTAGAGCTCAACGAGCAGTACTTC.

This clonotype was seen many times. The rearrangement links TRBV2 to TRBJ1-1; D remains ambiguous. The CDR3 loop spans 14 amino acids. Germline CDR1 is SNHLY and CDR2 is FYNNEI. Trimming left V 1 base short and J 1 base short, with 7 bases between. CDR3 sequence reads: CASSEGFRNTEAFF. CDR3 nucleotides: TGTGCCAGCAGTGAAGGCTTCAGGAACACTGAAGCTTTCTTT.

In its sample, this clonotype was seen many times. The rearrangement joins TRBV9 to TRBJ1-6; the D gene is possibly TRBD1 (5 bases). CDR3 length equals 14 residues. In germline, CDR1 is SGDLS, CDR2 YYNGEE. Trimming removed 6 bases from V and 7 bases from J, with 14 bases in between. This CDR3 is CASTEGSVNSPLHF. CDR3 in DNA: TGTGCCAGCACCGAGGGGAGTGTGAATTCACCCCTCCACTTT.

This clonotype was seen ten or more times. The CDR3 sequence: CASGGGGHTGQPQHF. CDR3 nucleotide sequence: TGTGCCAGCGGTGGAGGGGGACACACGGGACAGCCCCAGCATTTT. This chain uses TRBV6-4 with TRBJ1-5, with a possible D match to TRBD1 (6 bases). The V gene's germline CDR1 is MRHNA and CDR2 SNTAGT. Deletions cut 8 bases from V and 7 bases from J, with 21 bases between. This CDR3 contains 15 residues.

This clonotype was seen many times. J is TRBJ2-7 and V is TRBV5-1; TRBD1 might be the D (6 bases). Germline CDR1 and CDR2: SGHRS and YFSETQ. V lost 7 bases to trimming and J lost 2 bases, with 13 bases between them. The CDR3 covers 13 residues. CDR3 in DNA: TGCGCCAGCTTCCGGGACAACGCCTACGAGCAGTACTTC. Translation: CASFRDNAYEQYF.

This clonotype appeared many times. This rearrangement joins TRBV12-3 or TRBV12-4 to TRBJ1-1; 9 nucleotides line up with TRBD1. This CDR3 is 14 amino acids long. The trim removed 5 bases at V and 6 bases at J, leaving 7 bases unmatched. The CDR3 sequence is CASSPGQGSSEAFF. The CDR3 DNA sequence: TGTGCCAGCAGTCCAGGACAGGGGTCGTCTGAAGCTTTCTTT.

At least ten counts were recorded for this clonotype. V and J are TRBV20-1 and TRBJ1-1, with a weak D call TRBD1 (5 bases). Deletions cut 0 bases from V and 3 bases from J, with 14 bases between. The CDR3 runs 15 residues. CDR1 and CDR2 from the germline V gene are DFQATT and SNEGSKA (reference sequence). The CDR3 sequence is CSAREVGLMYTEAFF. CDR3 DNA sequence: TGCAGTGCTAGAGAAGTGGGGCTTATGTACACTGAAGCTTTCTTT.

This clonotype was seen many times. The chain joins TRBV19 to TRBJ1-2; no firm D call. The CDR3 contains 14 residues. The V end was cut by 5 bases, the J end by 2 bases, with 12 bases between. The V gene's germline CDR1 is LNHDA and CDR2 SQIVND (reference sequence). The CDR3 DNA reads TGTGCCAGTAGTGCCTCGCGGAACAACTATGGCTACACCTTC. Its translation is CASSASRNNYGYTF. Looking up the rest from reference TRBV19 and TRBJ1-2 gives the full variable domain: DGGITQSPKYLFRKEGQNVTLSCEQNLNHDAMYWYRQDPGQGLRLIYYSQIVNDFQKGDIAEGYSVSREKKESFPLTVTSAQKNPTAFYLCASSASRNNYGYTFGSGTRLTVV.

This clonotype was picked up many times. The chain combines TRBV15 with TRBJ1-2; D is possibly TRBD1 (5 bases). The CDR3 consists of 13 residues. The V gene's germline CDR1 is LNHNV and CDR2 YYDKDF (reference sequence). The germline V and J ends were trimmed by 3 bases and 8 bases, with 13 bases remaining between them. DNA for the CDR3: TGTGCCACCAGCAGTGATGTGGGGGACGGCTACACCTTC. This sequence encodes CATSSDVGDGYTF.

This clonotype was picked up many times. The gene calls are TRBV6-2 or TRBV6-3 and TRBJ1-1; TRBD1 is a possible D gene (5 bases). Germline V lookup: CDR1 MNHEY, CDR2 SVGEGT. The CDR3 has 17 residues. Trimming pared 0 bases from V and 3 bases from J, leaving 17 bases between. Written as DNA, the CDR3 is TGTGCCAGCAGTTACTCGAGGAGAGCAGGGAGAGACACTGAAGCTTTCTTT. It codes for CASSYSRRAGRDTEAFF.

This clonotype was picked up many times. The V gene is TRBV6-4, the J gene TRBJ1-1, with 9 bases aligning to TRBD1. Germline V gene lookup returns CDR1 MRHNA and CDR2 SNTAGT. This CDR3 is built from 17 residues. V lost 6 bases to trimming and J lost 5 bases; unmatched junction nucleotides: 16. The CDR3 spells CASRSPGQGNWWTEAFF. Written as DNA, the CDR3 is TGTGCCAGCAGATCCCCGGGACAGGGTAATTGGTGGACTGAAGCTTTCTTT.

This clonotype was detected a few times. J is TRBJ2-7 and V is TRBV24-1; weak D call: TRBD1 (6 bases). V gave up 4 bases and J gave up 5 bases, with 11 bases separating them. CDR1 KGHDR and CDR2 SFDVKD come from the germline V gene. The CDR3 sequence is 13 residues long. CDR3 in amino acids: CATSDPAGDEQYF. Written as DNA, the CDR3 is TGTGCCACCAGTGACCCGGCAGGGGACGAGCAGTACTTC.

Ten or more counts support this clonotype. The chain has TRBV7-9 and TRBJ2-5; D gene ambiguous. Trimming left V 0 bases short and J 1 base short, with 12 bases between. In germline, CDR1 is SEHNR, CDR2 FQNEAQ (reference sequence). The CDR3 runs to 16 residues. CDR3 DNA: TGTGCCAGCAGCTTAGCCCGGCGCACAGTCCAAGAGACCCAGTACTTC. Translating gives CASSLARRTVQETQYF.